This passage covers 26 T cell receptor beta chains from one sample sequenced in a study of cytotoxic CD8 clonotypes in ibrutinib-treated CLL. The repertoire was sequenced with immunoSEQ multiplex PCR; TCRdb's copy has only in-frame clones and lacks some. The table lists about 270,000 clones, less than 85% of them singletons. Material: PBMCs, obtained at disease progression, from a patient treated with ibrutinib. The receptors come from a human donor with chronic lymphocytic leukemia.

With respect to this clone: Other nucleotide sequences from this sample produce the same CDR3. The rearrangement links TRBV27 to TRBJ2-2; D not resolved. Looked up from germline, CDR1 is MNHEY and CDR2 is SMNVEV (reference sequence). Trimming stripped 2 bases from V and 5 bases from J, with 3 bases between. This CDR3 spans 12 amino acids. CDR3 residues: CASSLGTGELFF. CDR3 nucleotides: TGTGCCAGCAGTTTAGGGACCGGGGAGCTGTTTTTT.

The CDR3 nucleotides are TGCAGCGTTGAAGTTGGGGGGCTTTGGGGGAGGAATTCCTACGAGCAGTACTTC. Its protein product is CSVEVGGLWGRNSYEQYF. The chain combines TRBV29-1 with TRBJ2-7; D may correspond to TRBD1 or TRBD2 (6 bases each). This CDR3 comprises 18 residues. Germline CDR1 is SQVTM and CDR2 is ANQGSEA. V dropped 1 base and J dropped 1 base, with 23 bases sitting between them.

The chain recombines TRBV9 with TRBJ2-7, with D perhaps TRBD1 (6 bases). The length of the CDR3 is 14 residues. Germline V gene data show CDR1 as SGDLS and CDR2 as YYNGEE. Trimming left V 5 bases short and J 0 bases short, with 12 bases between. CDR3 nucleotide sequence: TGTGCCAGCAGTAAGGAGACAGGCTCCTACGAGCAGTACTTC. Its translation: CASSKETGSYEQYF.

The CDR3 spells CATSRVGGTHGETQYF. Written as DNA, the CDR3 is TGTGCCACCAGCAGAGTCGGTGGGACACATGGAGAGACCCAGTACTTC. This chain uses TRBV15 with TRBJ2-5, with D perhaps TRBD1 (6 bases). The V and J ends lost 1 base and 4 bases respectively, with 16 bases between them. The CDR3 has 16 amino acids. Per the germline V gene, CDR1 is LNHNV and CDR2 is YYDKDF (reference sequence).

The chain combines TRBV5-6 with TRBJ2-3; D unclear. Trimming removed 4 bases at V and 1 base at J, with 10 bases between. Looked up from germline, CDR1 is SGHDT and CDR2 is YYEEEE. This CDR3 is built from 14 residues. The CDR3 loop reads CASSLLDRTDTQYF. The CDR3 DNA reads as TGTGCCAGCAGCCTCCTGGACCGCACAGATACGCAGTATTTT.

This rearrangement joins TRBV6-5 to TRBJ2-2; 10 bases align to TRBD2. Per the germline V gene, CDR1 is MNHEY and CDR2 is SVGAGI. V dropped 0 bases and J dropped 8; count of bases not matched to a gene: 3. CDR3 size: 15 residues. Written as DNA, the CDR3 is TGTGCCAGCAGTTACTCGGCTAGCGGGGGTGGGGAGCTGTTTTTT. Its translation: CASSYSASGGGELFF.

This clone was seen only once. The chain carries TRBV7-2 and TRBJ2-7; D unresolved. V shed 5 bases and J shed 3 bases, with 17 bases lying between them. CDR1 is SGHTA, CDR2 FQGNSA, per germline. The CDR3 contains 15 residues. The CDR3 protein is CASSPVIGALYEQYF. The CDR3 coding sequence is TGTGCCAGCAGCCCAGTGATAGGAGCCCTCTACGAGCAGTACTTC.

The rearrangement uses TRBV6-5 and TRBJ2-7; 9 nucleotides agree with TRBD1. This CDR3 is 14 amino acids long. J was trimmed by 5 bases and V by 5 bases; bases with no gene match: 7. In germline, CDR1 is MNHEY, CDR2 SVGAGI. CDR3 residues: CASSRDRVGHEQYF. In DNA, the CDR3 is TGTGCCAGCAGTAGGGACAGGGTCGGCCACGAGCAGTACTTC.

The chain recombines TRBV4-1 with TRBJ2-7; unclear D gene. The V end was cut by 1 base, the J end by 0 bases, with 16 bases between. The CDR3 covers 17 residues. Germline CDR1 and CDR2: MGHRA and YSYEKL. The CDR3 loop is CASSQAYGVVNSYEQYF. CDR3 coding DNA: TGCGCCAGCAGCCAAGCCTATGGAGTAGTCAACTCCTACGAGCAGTACTTC.

This clone was seen a single time. The chain recombines TRBV5-1 with TRBJ2-6, with D possibly matching TRBD1 (5 bases). The germline V and J ends were trimmed by 0 bases and 4 bases, with 8 bases remaining between them. CDR1 is SGHRS and CDR2 is YFSETQ in the germline V gene. The CDR3 spans 15 residues. CDR3 protein: CASSLEGVGANVLTF. CDR3 sequence (DNA): TGCGCCAGCAGCTTGGAAGGGGTGGGGGCCAACGTCCTGACTTTC.

This chain connects TRBV6-1 to TRBJ1-4, with 7 bases fitting TRBD1. The CDR3 has 14 amino acids. CDR1 is MNHNS and CDR2 is SASEGT in the germline V gene. The J segment lost 1 base and the V segment lost 5 bases, leaving 1 base of the junction unmatched. The CDR3 bases are TGTGCCAGCAGTAACAGGGGAACTAATGAAAAACTGTTTTTT. Protein sequence: CASSNRGTNEKLFF.

This rearrangement joins TRBV10-3 to TRBJ2-3; tentatively, D is TRBD2 (5 bases). Germline values: CDR1 ENHRY, CDR2 SYGVKD. CDR3 length equals 14 residues. V was cut by 5 bases and J by 0 bases, with 9 bases left in between. CDR3 in DNA: TGTGCCATCAGTAGCGGTTCTAGCACAGATACGCAGTATTTT. The encoded protein is CAISSGSSTDTQYF.

The chain has TRBV6-1 and TRBJ1-1, with 8 bases identical to TRBD1. The V segment lost 3 bases and the J segment 2 bases; nucleotides outside the gene matches: 8. The CDR3 loop spans 16 amino acids. Germline CDR1 reads MNHNS; CDR2 reads SASEGT. The CDR3 loop reads CASSEWVRGRNTEAFF. As DNA, the CDR3 is TGTGCCAGCAGTGAGTGGGTCAGGGGGCGAAACACTGAAGCTTTCTTT.

This clone occurred once. The chain uses TRBV7-2 and TRBJ2-7; either TRBD1 or TRBD2 may fit D (5 bases each). Trimming left V 5 bases short and J 5 bases short, with 10 bases between. In germline, CDR1 is SGHTA, CDR2 FQGNSA. The CDR3 is 12 residues long. For the CDR3, the DNA is TGTGCCAGCAGCCGGGACGCCGACGAGCAGTACTTC. This gives the protein CASSRDADEQYF.

In regard to this clone: A junction boundary mismatches the germline segment, possibly from a read error. The chain joins TRBV10-3 to TRBJ2-3; TRBD1 matches 8 bases. CDR1 and CDR2 from the germline V gene are ENHRY and SYGVKD. This CDR3 comprises 14 residues. As DNA, the CDR3 is TGTGCCATCAGTGGGGGGGACAGGCAGGGGTTAAGGGATTTT. Translation: CAISGGDRQGLRDF.

The chain recombines TRBV13 with TRBJ2-3; D is ambiguous. There are 14 residues in the CDR3. Germline CDR1 reads PRHDT; CDR2 reads FYEKMQ (reference sequence). V was shortened by 5 bases and J by 2 bases, with 11 bases between the two germline ends. CDR3 amino acids: CASSQTTDTDTQYF. For the CDR3, the DNA is TGTGCCAGCAGCCAAACGACGGACACAGATACGCAGTATTTT.

The CDR3 DNA is TGTGCCAGCAGCCGGCCAGGGTCAGGCAATCAGCCCCAGCATTTT. It yields the protein CASSRPGSGNQPQHF. The chain carries TRBV2 and TRBJ1-5, with D possibly matching TRBD1 (5 bases). CDR1 is SNHLY and CDR2 is FYNNEI in the germline V gene. Trimming cost V 6 bases and J 2 bases, with 14 bases left between them. This CDR3 spans 15 amino acids.

This chain links TRBV29-1 with TRBJ2-2; 8 positions agree with TRBD1. CDR3 length: 14 amino acids. V dropped 4 bases and J dropped 0; count of bases not matched to a gene: 1. The germline CDR1 and CDR2 sequences are SQVTM and ANQGSEA. CDR3 sequence reads: CSVVQGANTGELFF. The CDR3 DNA follows: TGCAGCGTTGTACAGGGGGCGAACACCGGGGAGCTGTTTTTT.

This clone was counted once. The rearrangement joins TRBV4-1 to TRBJ1-2; no reliable D call. The ends were cut back, 4 bases at V and 8 bases at J, with 20 bases in the middle. CDR1 is MGHRA, CDR2 YSYEKL, per germline. This CDR3 comprises 15 residues. CDR3 region: CASSPVGSGRSGYTF. The CDR3 region has the DNA TGCGCCAGCAGCCCAGTCGGGTCGGGGAGATCGGGCTACACCTTC.

V and J are TRBV29-1 and TRBJ1-1, with 7 bases identical to TRBD1. The V gene end was trimmed by 4 bases and the J gene end by 1 base; junction bases not matched to a gene: 0. The CDR3 totals 12 residues. Per the germline V gene, CDR1 is SQVTM and CDR2 is ANQGSEA. The CDR3 nucleotides are TGCAGCGTTGGGACAGGGAACACTGAAGCTTTCTTT. Residues: CSVGTGNTEAFF. Full variable domain (missing parts from reference TRBV29-1 and TRBJ1-1): SAVISQKPSRDICQRGTSLTIQCQVDSQVTMMFWYRQQPGQSLTLIATANQGSEATYESGFVIDKFPISRPNLTFSTLTVSNMSPEDSSIYLCSVGTGNTEAFFGQGTRLTVV.

This clone turned up a few times. The CDR3 nucleotides read TGTGCCAGCAGCTTACTCACGGACTATGGCTACACCTTC. Translation gives CASSLLTDYGYTF. The rearrangement uses TRBV7-9 and TRBJ1-2; D unclear. V shed 2 bases and J shed 3 bases, with 7 bases lying between them. The CDR3 contains 13 residues. CDR1 and CDR2 from the germline V gene are SEHNR and FQNEAQ (reference sequence).

The chain couples TRBV18 to TRBJ2-3; D not certain. Germline CDR1 is KGHSH and CDR2 is LQKENI. The CDR3 is 15 residues long. The ends were cut back, 1 base at V and 0 bases at J, with 8 bases in the middle. CDR3: CASSPRRASTDTQYF. The CDR3 bases are TGTGCCAGCTCACCACGACGGGCGAGCACAGATACGCAGTATTTT.

V is TRBV19 and J is TRBJ2-1, with 8 bases lining up with TRBD1. The CDR3 has 14 amino acids. The V gene end was trimmed by 6 bases and the J gene end by 8 bases; junction bases not matched to a gene: 9. Germline lookup yields CDR1 LNHDA and CDR2 SQIVND (reference sequence). The CDR3 spells CASSDPGGGDEQFF. DNA of the CDR3: TGTGCCAGTAGCGACCCAGGGGGCGGCGATGAGCAGTTCTTC.

The chain uses TRBV18 and TRBJ1-1; the D gene is possibly TRBD1 (6 bases). Germline-derived CDR1 and CDR2 are KGHSH and LQKENI. This CDR3 is built from 17 residues. Trimming took 6 bases from V and 6 from J, leaving 26 bases between them. The CDR3 nucleotides read TGTGCCAGCTCCCGACCGGGGTGGGGGACACAGACTGCTGAAGCTTTCTTT. This codes for CASSRPGWGTQTAEAFF.

There are a few counts of this clone. The gene calls are TRBV9 and TRBJ2-1, with 10 bases fitting TRBD1. The CDR3 contains 14 residues. The germline gives CDR1 SGDLS, CDR2 YYNGEE. The J segment lost 9 bases and the V segment lost 6 bases, leaving 9 bases of the junction unmatched. CDR3 DNA sequence: TGTGCCAGCACCCGAGGGACAGGGGTGGGTGAGCAGTTCTTC. The encoded protein is CASTRGTGVGEQFF.

The V gene is TRBV4-1, the J gene TRBJ1-3, with D possibly matching TRBD1 (6 bases). CDR1 is MGHRA, CDR2 YSYEKL, per germline. The CDR3 consists of 17 residues. Trimming cost V 3 bases and J 3 bases, with 18 bases left between them. For the CDR3, the DNA is TGCGCCAGCAGCCATGCTCCAGGGGATTGGGGTGGAAACACCATATATTTT. This gives the protein CASSHAPGDWGGNTIYF.